This is a list of T cell receptor beta chains from one sample in a study of shared clonotypes between healthy human individuals. Produced via immunoSEQ multiplex PCR; TCRdb's table is partial and in-frame only. The profile shows about 1.5 million clones, 95% to 99% of them singletons. Sequencing used naive CD4+ T cells sorted from blood. These receptors were obtained from a man aged 30 to 39 in good health. Both conserved end residues are part of each CDR3. D genes are given only for firm matches. The size of a clone is reported for some rows only, either as once, few or many, or as a class for expanded clones.

V	J	D	size	CDR3	DNA
TRBV5-1	TRBJ2-7	NA	NA	CASSLAAAEVTYEQYF	TGCGCCAGCAGCTTGGCTGCCGCGGAGGTGACCTACGAGCAGTACTTC
TRBV25-1	TRBJ2-6	NA	NA	CASSDTGIGANVLTF	TGTGCCAGCAGTGATACAGGGATCGGGGCCAACGTCCTGACTTTC
TRBV4-3	TRBJ2-2	NA	NA	CASSQAANTGELFF	TGCGCCAGCAGCCAGGCAGCAAACACCGGGGAGCTGTTTTTT
TRBV2	TRBJ1-2	TRBD1	NA	CASTDRGGSYYTF	TGTGCCAGTACAGACAGGGGGGGGTCCTACTACACCTTC
TRBV4-1	TRBJ2-7	NA	NA	CASSQDPGGEQYF	TGCGCCAGCAGCCAAGATCCTGGGGGGGAGCAGTACTTC
TRBV4-3	TRBJ2-1	TRBD1	NA	CASSPRVGQGAYNEQFF	TGCGCCAGCAGCCCAAGGGTGGGACAGGGGGCCTACAATGAGCAGTTCTTC
TRBV7-8	TRBJ2-7	NA	NA	CASSFHYHEQYF	TGTGCCAGCAGCTTTCACTACCACGAGCAGTACTTC
TRBV7-8	TRBJ2-5	NA	NA	CASSLTLAQETQYF	TGTGCCAGCAGCTTAACCCTAGCCCAAGAGACCCAGTACTTC
TRBV14	TRBJ2-1	NA	NA	CASNVDLADEQFF	TGTGCCAGCAACGTTGATCTAGCCGATGAGCAGTTCTTC
TRBV6-1	TRBJ2-5	TRBD2	NA	CASSEASRLAGGKTQYF	TGTGCCAGCAGTGAAGCATCCAGACTAGCGGGAGGAAAGACCCAGTACTTC
TRBV27	TRBJ2-1	NA	NA	CASRLRAAGEQFF	TGTGCCAGCAGGCTTAGAGCAGCCGGTGAGCAGTTCTTC
TRBV10-3	TRBJ1-1	NA	NA	CAISRTSMNTEAFF	TGTGCCATCAGTCGTACTTCCATGAACACTGAAGCTTTCTTT
TRBV19	TRBJ1-5	NA	once	CASSSQLNQPQHF	TGTGCCAGTAGTTCCCAGTTGAATCAGCCCCAGCATTTT
TRBV7-9	TRBJ2-2	TRBD2	NA	CASSFPGLAGASRGELFF	TGTGCCAGCAGCTTTCCGGGACTAGCGGGTGCCTCCCGCGGGGAGCTGTTTTTT
TRBV15	TRBJ2-1	TRBD2	NA	CATSTDPGLAAGEQFF	TGTGCCACCAGCACCGACCCGGGACTAGCGGCCGGGGAGCAGTTCTTC
TRBV27	TRBJ2-7	NA	NA	CASRLGGTLLYEQYF	TGTGCCAGCAGGTTAGGCGGGACACTACTCTACGAGCAGTACTTC
TRBV7-2	TRBJ2-7	NA	NA	CASSLAGRADYEQYF	TGTGCCAGCAGCTTAGCGGGCAGGGCCGACTACGAGCAGTACTTC
TRBV21-1	TRBJ2-3	NA	once	CASSNPSGATDTQYF	TGTGCCAGCAGCAATCCCAGCGGGGCCACAGATACGCAGTATTTT
TRBV9	TRBJ1-1	NA	NA	CASSVEGSTGNTEAFF	TGTGCCAGCAGCGTAGAGGGAAGTACAGGGAACACTGAAGCTTTCTTT
TRBV5-5	TRBJ2-1	TRBD2	NA	CASSLLAGGPFGEQFF	TGTGCCAGCAGCTTGTTAGCGGGAGGGCCATTTGGTGAGCAGTTCTTC
TRBV21-1	TRBJ2-7	NA	NA	CASSKRGASTPPEQYF	TGTGCCAGCAGTAAAAGGGGGGCGAGCACCCCACCCGAGCAGTACTTC
TRBV5-1	TRBJ2-5	NA	NA	CASSNDWRGETQYF	TGCGCCAGCAGCAATGACTGGAGGGGTGAGACCCAGTACTTC
TRBV27	TRBJ1-1	NA	NA	CASSRKNTEAFF	TGTGCCAGCAGTAGGAAGAACACTGAAGCTTTCTTT
TRBV29-1	TRBJ2-2	TRBD2	once	CSVSGTLITGELFF	TGCAGCGTAAGCGGGACTCTAATCACCGGGGAGCTGTTTTTT
TRBV4-1	TRBJ1-5	NA	NA	CASSLANGGVQPQHF	TGCGCCAGCAGCCTAGCAAATGGCGGGGTTCAGCCCCAGCATTTT
TRBV11-2	TRBJ2-1	TRBD2	NA	CASSLGLAEARRNEQFF	TGTGCCAGCAGCTTAGGACTAGCGGAGGCTCGTAGAAATGAGCAGTTCTTC
TRBV9	TRBJ2-2	NA	once	CASSVDPTGLDGELFF	TGTGCCAGCAGCGTAGACCCTACGGGGCTAGACGGGGAGCTGTTTTTT
TRBV6-1	TRBJ2-7	NA	NA	CASSEATPYEQYF	TGTGCCAGCAGTGAAGCCACCCCCTACGAGCAGTACTTC
TRBV19	TRBJ2-4	TRBD2	NA	CASSTSGNDKNIQYF	TGTGCCAGTAGTACTAGCGGGAACGACAAAAACATTCAGTACTTC
TRBV10-2	TRBJ2-1	NA	NA	CASNESAGVRYNEQFF	TGCGCCAGCAATGAATCGGCGGGTGTCCGCTACAATGAGCAGTTCTTC
TRBV15	TRBJ2-3	TRBD1	NA	CATSFFQGAKGSDTQYF	TGTGCCACCAGCTTTTTTCAGGGGGCCAAAGGTTCAGATACGCAGTATTTT
TRBV7-9	TRBJ2-3	TRBD1	NA	CASSHGRDRETDTQYF	TGTGCCAGCAGCCATGGCCGGGACAGGGAAACAGATACGCAGTATTTT
TRBV11-2	TRBJ1-1	NA	NA	CASSLVRSEEEICTEAFF	TGTGCCAGCAGCTTAGTGAGGTCTGAAGAGGAGATTTGCACTGAAGCTTTCTTT
TRBV14	TRBJ2-3	NA	NA	CASSQDWYTQYF	TGTGCCAGCAGCCAAGATTGGTATACGCAGTATTTT
TRBV5-4	TRBJ2-1	NA	NA	CASSLAPGGKGYNEQFF	TGTGCCAGCAGCTTGGCCCCTGGCGGGAAAGGCTACAATGAGCAGTTCTTC
TRBV7-7	TRBJ2-7	TRBD1	NA	CASSSSRDRGVYEQYF	TGTGCTAGCAGCTCCTCCCGGGACAGGGGGGTCTACGAGCAGTACTTC
TRBV19	TRBJ1-2	NA	NA	CASTERRGYGYTF	TGTGCCAGTACCGAACGAAGGGGTTATGGCTACACCTTC
TRBV5-6	TRBJ2-3	NA	once	CASSSPGRDTQYF	TGTGCCAGCAGCTCCCCGGGGCGAGATACGCAGTATTTT
TRBV10-2	TRBJ2-7	NA	NA	CASRTTGFSYEQYF	TGCGCCAGCAGAACGACAGGATTCTCCTACGAGCAGTACTTC
TRBV7-9	TRBJ2-1	NA	NA	CAVHGQSSSYNEQFF	TGTGCCGTTCACGGGCAGTCGAGCTCCTACAATGAGCAGTTCTTC
TRBV4-3	TRBJ1-5	NA	NA	CASSQEPLQPQHF	TGCGCCAGCAGCCAAGAACCTCTCCAGCCCCAGCATTTT
TRBV6-6	TRBJ1-4	TRBD1	NA	CASSLTGAREKLFF	TGTGCCAGCAGTCTGACAGGGGCAAGGGAAAAACTGTTTTTT
TRBV18	TRBJ2-7	TRBD2	NA	CASSPGGRSHEQYF	TGTGCCAGCTCACCGGGCGGGAGGTCCCACGAGCAGTACTTC
TRBV7-9	TRBJ2-2	TRBD1	NA	CASSFRQGGHGELFF	TGTGCCAGCAGCTTTCGACAGGGCGGGCACGGGGAGCTGTTTTTT
TRBV19	TRBJ1-5	TRBD1	once	CASLPPTGGGGPQHF	TGTGCCAGCCTACCACCGACAGGGGGGGGTGGGCCCCAGCATTTT
TRBV5-4	TRBJ2-7	NA	NA	CASSLIGSEQYF	TGTGCCAGCAGCTTGATTGGGAGCGAGCAGTACTTC
TRBV25-1	TRBJ1-5	NA	NA	CASSAAGGSNQPQHF	TGTGCCAGCAGTGCTGCGGGGGGCAGCAATCAGCCCCAGCATTTT